These 6 T cell receptor beta chains originate from one sample sequenced in a study of immune characterization of retroperitoneal liposarcoma. MiXCR was run by TCRdb on the PCR reads, yielding one entry per CDR3 protein. The table lists about 10,000 distinct CDR3 sequences, around a quarter of them singletons. Material: tumor tissue. All receptors derive from a female donor with retroperitoneal liposarcoma.

This clonotype was picked up a small number of times. The chain carries TRBV6-1 and TRBJ2-5; 8 nucleotides match TRBD1. Germline CDR1 is MNHNS and CDR2 is SASEGT. After removal of 5 bases from V and 2 bases from J, the junction contained 7 bases not matched to a gene. CDR3 size: 15 residues. The CDR3 here is CASSPDRGRQETQYF. CDR3 nucleotide sequence: TGTGCCAGCAGTCCCGACAGGGGTCGGCAAGAGACCCAGTACTTC.

This clonotype was detected a few times. The chain recombines TRBV24-1 with TRBJ2-1, with 10 bases lining up with TRBD2. Per the germline V gene, CDR1 is KGHDR and CDR2 is SFDVKD. V lost 0 bases and J lost 5; bases outside the gene matches: 15. The CDR3 is 20 amino acids. CDR3 amino acids: CATSDLPFGFTSGANNEQFF. CDR3 bases: TGTGCCACCAGTGATTTGCCGTTTGGGTTTACTAGCGGGGCTAACAATGAGCAGTTCTTC.

By sample share, this clonotype is medium-sized. The rearrangement uses TRBV12-3 or TRBV12-4 and TRBJ2-1, with TRBD2 matching over 8 bases. The J call could be wrong; TRBJ2-7 is a better fit for the DNA end. CDR3 length: 14 residues. This chain's CDR3 is CASTVAGSNNEQYF. The CDR3 DNA sequence: TGTGCCAGCACGGTAGCGGGGAGTAACAATGAGCAGTACTTC.

The chain is built from TRBV6-1 and TRBJ2-5, with no clear D. Trimming stripped 3 bases from V and 4 bases from J, with 12 bases between. CDR3 length equals 14 residues. The germline gives CDR1 MNHNS, CDR2 SASEGT. Here the CDR3 DNA reads TGTGCCAGCAGTGAGACGGGCAGTCCAGAGACCCAGTACTTC. This gives the protein CASSETGSPETQYF.

This clonotype has a count of ten or more. This chain uses TRBV6-1 with TRBJ2-1; unclear D gene. The germline V gene encodes CDR1 MNHNS and CDR2 SASEGT. CDR3 size: 11 residues. Trimming pared 5 bases from V and 13 bases from J, leaving 12 bases between. The CDR3 DNA reads TGTGCCAGCAGTTCGGTCGGAAATCAGTTCTTC. The encoded protein is CASSSVGNQFF.

This clonotype has a handful of counts. The chain employs TRBV7-3 and TRBJ1-2; maybe TRBD1 (6 bases). The CDR3 consists of 13 residues. The germline gives CDR1 SGHTA, CDR2 FQGTGA. With 1 base removed from V and 8 bases from J, the gap between germline ends came to 11 bases. DNA for the CDR3: TGTGCCAGCAGCTTAAACGGGGGCTCGGGCTACACCTTC. This codes for CASSLNGGSGYTF.